This entry is about one T cell receptor (beta chain). Its specificity is unknown. These data belong to a study of cytomegalovirus exposure and HLA in healthy donors. The PCR ran on 60 Vbeta and 13 Jbeta primers. The protocol was immunoSEQ multiplex PCR, while the TCRdb copy is restricted to in-frame clones and leaves out a portion. This table holds approximately 140,000 clones, about 80% found once. Whole-study results and caveats: Clonal expansion was found to be greater in HLA-associated TCR beta chains than in equally common others in a later analysis. For most TCR beta V segments, an earlier analysis put the productive rate at about 90% or about 30% of the time. Later, an analysis found that common viral pathogens appeared to be linked with several of the most significant clusters.

CDR3 length: 15 residues. V was pared by 5 bases and J by 2 bases, with 10 bases between. Germline CDR1 is SEHNR and CDR2 is FQNEAQ (reference sequence). The chain has TRBV7-9 and TRBJ2-6, with D possibly matching TRBD1 (5 bases). The receptor was derived from a man aged 40-49 years in good health and CMV-seronegative. Sequencing was performed on PBMCs. CDR3 nucleotide sequence: TGTGCCAGCAGCCCAGGGTTTACTGGGGCCAACGTCCTGACTTTC. This sequence encodes CASSPGFTGANVLTF.